This T cell receptor beta chain was documented in a study of blood T cell repertoires in COVID-19. Overall study: Acute and convalescent COVID-19 specimens originated in the United States, Italy and Spain. Nucleic acid was either cDNA or gDNA, and it came from T cells, B-cell-depleted T cells, or PBMCs.

The V gene end was trimmed by 0 bases and the J gene end by 6 bases; junction bases not matched to a gene: 2. Germline V CDR1 and CDR2: SGDLS, YYNGEE. CDR3 length: 14 amino acids. As originally analysed: For nucleated cells, counts were estimated from reference gene primer amplification. The assay was immunoSEQ multiplex PCR, and TCRdb's table has in-frame clones only and misses some. V, J and clone size are those of that table, while D and trimming were read from the DNA. Of approximately 100,000 clones listed, over 75% were seen once; the top ten hold about 6.5%. The TCR originated in a woman aged 60-70 years with acute or convalescent COVID-19. The specimen sequenced was peripheral blood. The J gene is TRBJ2-1, the V gene TRBV9; 8 bases align to TRBD2. CDR3 coding DNA: TGTGCCAGCAGCGTAGCGGGAGGGTTCAATGAGCAGTTCTTC. Its protein product is CASSVAGGFNEQFF.